Listed below are T cell receptor beta chains from one sample, sequenced in a study of cytomegalovirus exposure and HLA in healthy donors. Sequencing used immunoSEQ multiplex PCR; TCRdb keeps in-frame clones, though not all of them. The sample has about 130,000 clones, 76% seen once. Input material: PBMCs. The receptor source for this set is a man aged 40-55 years in good health and CMV-seronegative. The CDR3 runs from the conserved cysteine through the conserved F or W. A D gene is named only where the DNA matches it firmly. Some rows mark clone size as missing; the rest say once, few, many or name a class of expanded clone.

d_gene	j_gene	v_gene	abundance	CDR3nt	CDR3aa
TRBD1	TRBJ2-7	TRBV30	.	TGTGCCTGGAGTGCTGGACAGGTAGGCGACGAGCAGTACTTC	CAWSAGQVGDEQYF
TRBD1	TRBJ2-5	TRBV7-2	.	TGTGCCAGCAGCTCATACAGGGGATCAGAGACCCAGTACTTC	CASSSYRGSETQYF
TRBD2	TRBJ2-1	TRBV5-6	.	TGTGCCAGCAGCTCAGCGGGGGCCCCGGATGAGCAGTTCTTC	CASSSAGAPDEQFF
.	TRBJ2-7	TRBV7-9	.	TGTGCCAGCAGCTTACCGAGCTCCTACGAGCAGTACTTC	CASSLPSSYEQYF
TRBD1	TRBJ1-2	TRBV29-1	.	TGCAGCGCCACAGGGGTCCTTGGCTATGGCTACACCTTC	CSATGVLGYGYTF
TRBD2	TRBJ2-5	TRBV7-3	.	TGTGCCAGCAGCCTCGGAGGGCGGGGGGGGGAGACCCAGTACTTC	CASSLGGRGGETQYF
TRBD1	TRBJ1-6	TRBV27	.	TGTGCCAGCAGTTCTTCCGGGACAGGGATTTCACCCCTCCACTTT	CASSSSGTGISPLHF
TRBD1	TRBJ1-2	TRBV7-9	.	TGTGCCAGCAGCTTAGCCTCGGGACAGGGGGCTTATGGCTACACCTTC	CASSLASGQGAYGYTF
TRBD2	TRBJ2-3	TRBV9	.	TGTGCCAGCAGCGGACTAGCGGGGGGCCCAACAGATACGCAGTATTTT	CASSGLAGGPTDTQYF
.	TRBJ2-1	TRBV18	.	TGTGCCAGCTCACCAGGGTACAGGGAAAATGAGCAGTTCTTC	CASSPGYRENEQFF
TRBD1	TRBJ2-7	TRBV5-1	.	TGCGCCAGCAGCGCCTCCGGGACAGGGCCCTACGAGCAGTACTTC	CASSASGTGPYEQYF
TRBD1	TRBJ1-6	TRBV6-5	.	TGTGCCAGCAGCAGGGGGCCCTTTGTGGATTCACCCCTCCACTTT	CASSRGPFVDSPLHF
TRBD1	TRBJ1-2	TRBV5-1	.	TGCGCCAGCAGCTCGATCGGATTCCCCCGGGACAGCCCTAACTATGGCTACACCTTC	CASSSIGFPRDSPNYGYTF
.	TRBJ1-2	TRBV30	.	TGTGCCTGGAGCCGGAGGGGGGGCAACTATGGCTACACCTTC	CAWSRRGGNYGYTF
.	TRBJ1-4	TRBV7-9	.	TGTGCCAGCAGCTTGAGGTTTAACGAAAAACTGTTTTTT	CASSLRFNEKLFF
.	TRBJ2-5	TRBV5-4	.	TGTGCCAGCAGTCAGAAAAGCGAGGAGACCCAGTACTTC	CASSQKSEETQYF
.	TRBJ1-3	TRBV2	once	TGTGCCAGCAGTGATGTGACTTCTGGAAACACCATATATTTT	CASSDVTSGNTIYF
.	TRBJ1-2	TRBV7-8	.	TGTGCCAGCAGCTTAGGGGTGGACAGTGTTAACTATGGCTACACCTTC	CASSLGVDSVNYGYTF
.	TRBJ1-2	TRBV18	.	TGTGCCAGCTCACGACCGACCGAGGCATTTAACTATGGCTACACCTTC	CASSRPTEAFNYGYTF
.	TRBJ2-3	TRBV10-3	.	TGTGCCATCCTACCTAGCGGCACAGATACGCAGTATTTT	CAILPSGTDTQYF
.	TRBJ2-7	TRBV7-8	.	TGTGCCACGAGCTTAGAGTTAGGAGGTTCGGACGAGCAGTACTTC	CATSLELGGSDEQYF
TRBD2	TRBJ2-1	TRBV7-2	few	TGTGCCAGCAGCCGTGGGGGGGACTCCTACAATGAGCAGTTCTTC	CASSRGGDSYNEQFF
TRBD1	TRBJ1-1	TRBV7-9	.	TGTGCCAGCAGCTCAACTCGACAGGGTGGAACTGAAGCTTTCTTT	CASSSTRQGGTEAFF
.	TRBJ1-2	TRBV6-1	.	TGTGCCAGCAGTGAAGCGCCCGGACAGAATAGCTATGGCTACACCTTC	CASSEAPGQNSYGYTF
.	TRBJ1-1	TRBV5-6	.	TGTGCCAGCAGCTTGGCCTCGGGAAGTGAAGCTTTCTTT	CASSLASGSEAFF
.	TRBJ2-7	TRBV7-2	.	TGTGCCAGCAGCTTATCGGTTGGCGGATCCTACGAGCAGTACTTC	CASSLSVGGSYEQYF
TRBD2	TRBJ2-1	TRBV7-2	.	TGTGCCAGCAGCTTGGCTAGCGGGAGTTTCAATGAGCAGTTCTTC	CASSLASGSFNEQFF
TRBD1	TRBJ2-1	TRBV5-6	.	TGTGCCAGCAGTACCGGACAGGGACCCTACAATGAGCAGTTCTTC	CASSTGQGPYNEQFF
.	TRBJ2-5	TRBV19	.	TGTGCCAGTAGACTGCGGGGCCTCCAAGAGACCCAGTACTTC	CASRLRGLQETQYF
.	TRBJ2-3	TRBV11-1	.	TGTGCCAGCAGCTTAGTTTCGGGGGTGGGCACAGATACGCAGTATTTT	CASSLVSGVGTDTQYF
TRBD1	TRBJ2-7	TRBV5-1	once	TGCGCCAGCAGCTTGGCCGACAGGGGCGGGGTCGAGCAGTACTTC	CASSLADRGGVEQYF
TRBD2	TRBJ2-5	TRBV14	.	TGTGCCAGCAGCCTGACTAGCGGGGGCCAAGAGACCCAGTACTTC	CASSLTSGGQETQYF
.	TRBJ2-1	TRBV29-1	.	TGCAGCGTTGACCCCTTCAGGGATGAGCAGTTCTTC	CSVDPFRDEQFF
TRBD1	TRBJ1-2	TRBV27	.	TGTGCCAGCAGTTCTACCGCAGGGGGAGCAGTAAATGGCTACACCTTC	CASSSTAGGAVNGYTF
.	TRBJ2-7	TRBV6-5	.	TGTGCCAGCAGGAGACAGGCCCCCTCCTACGAGCAGTACTTC	CASRRQAPSYEQYF
.	TRBJ2-2	TRBV2	.	TGTGCCAGCAGTGTCGAGGGATCGAACACCGGGGAGCTGTTTTTT	CASSVEGSNTGELFF
.	TRBJ1-1	TRBV5-1	.	TGCGCCAGCAGCGCGGGAAGCAACACTGAAGCTTTCTTT	CASSAGSNTEAFF
TRBD1	TRBJ2-7	TRBV28	once	TGTGCCAGCAGTTTGACTGCAGGGGGCGCGAGCGGAAGTCTAGCCTACGAGCAGTACTTC	CASSLTAGGASGSLAYEQYF
.	TRBJ2-7	TRBV21-1	.	TGTGCCAGCAGCCCCACGGGGGAGCAGTACTTC	CASSPTGEQYF
.	TRBJ2-2	TRBV10-3	.	TGTGCCATCAGTGCTGGCTTGGGAGACGGGGAGCTGTTTTTT	CAISAGLGDGELFF
.	TRBJ1-2	TRBV30	.	TGTGCCTGGAGATTTTCGGGAGGAGGCTATGGCTACACCTTC	CAWRFSGGGYGYTF
.	TRBJ2-1	TRBV11-1	.	TGTGCCAGCAGCTTGTCCGTTTACAATGAGCAGTTCTTC	CASSLSVYNEQFF
.	TRBJ2-7	TRBV5-4	.	TGTGCCAGCAGCCCAGACCCCCAGGGGTCCGAGCAGTACTTC	CASSPDPQGSEQYF
TRBD2	TRBJ2-1	TRBV27	.	TGTGCCAGCAGTCCCCAGGGAGGGCTAGCGGGAGAAGATGAGCAGTTCTTC	CASSPQGGLAGEDEQFF
.	TRBJ2-3	TRBV5-4	few	TGTGCCAGCAGCTACGGGAGCCCCGGAGATACGCAGTATTTT	CASSYGSPGDTQYF
.	TRBJ1-2	TRBV25-1	.	TGTGCCAGCAGTGAATCTCTCCGGTGGGACTTTTATGGCTACACCTTC	CASSESLRWDFYGYTF
.	TRBJ2-7	TRBV9	.	TGTGCCAGCAGCGCCACGGGGAGCACCTACGAGCAGTACTTC	CASSATGSTYEQYF
TRBD1	TRBJ2-1	TRBV28	.	TGTGCCACCAATGGTGAGGGGACAGGGGACAATGAGCAGTTCTTC	CATNGEGTGDNEQFF
.	TRBJ2-6	TRBV18	.	TGTGCCAGCTCACCATCCACGGGTGCTGGGGCCAACGTCCTGACTTTC	CASSPSTGAGANVLTF
TRBD1	TRBJ1-2	TRBV30	.	TGTGCCTGGAGTGTACTAGGACAGGCGTCTAACTATGGCTACACCTTC	CAWSVLGQASNYGYTF
TRBD1	TRBJ1-3	TRBV30	.	TGTGCCTGGAGTTTGGGACAGGGTGCGATAGACACCATATATTTT	CAWSLGQGAIDTIYF
TRBD1	TRBJ1-2	TRBV4-3	.	TGCGCCAGCAGCCCCCAGGGGGCAGGCTATGGCTACACCTTC	CASSPQGAGYGYTF
TRBD1	TRBJ1-1	TRBV29-1	.	TGCAGCGTTGAAGATTACAGGGGCGCTTTCTTT	CSVEDYRGAFF
.	TRBJ1-2	TRBV7-2	.	TGTGCCAGCAGCTTAGTGGGGCCAGCCCCTAACTATGGCTACACCTTC	CASSLVGPAPNYGYTF
.	TRBJ1-1	TRBV7-3	.	TGTGCCAGCAGCTCCTACACGGGCACTGAAGCTTTCTTT	CASSSYTGTEAFF
.	TRBJ2-3	TRBV4-1	.	TGCGCCAGCAGCCAAATCCTAGCAGATACGCAGTATTTT	CASSQILADTQYF
.	TRBJ1-1	TRBV28	.	TGTGCCAGCAGTTCGATGGGGCAGGCGGCTTTCTTT	CASSSMGQAAFF